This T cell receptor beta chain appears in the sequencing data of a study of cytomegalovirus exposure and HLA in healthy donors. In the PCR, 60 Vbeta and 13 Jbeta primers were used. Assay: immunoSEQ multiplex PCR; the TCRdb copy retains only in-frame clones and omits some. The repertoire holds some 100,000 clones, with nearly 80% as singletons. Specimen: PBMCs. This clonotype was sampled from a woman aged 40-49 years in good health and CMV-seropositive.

The CDR3 sequence is CASSERRAGEQYF. CDR3 nucleotide sequence: TGTGCCAGCAGTGAAAGGAGGGCTGGCGAGCAGTACTTC. The genes are TRBV6-1 and TRBJ2-7; D is perhaps TRBD2 (6 bases). V was trimmed by 2 bases and J by 6 bases, leaving 11 bases between them. The CDR3 loop spans 13 amino acids. Per germline, CDR1 MNHNS and CDR2 SASEGT.